This TCR beta chain was sequenced during a study of T-cell reconstitution after alpha-beta-depleted transplantation in children. V lost 4 bases to trimming and J lost 4 bases, with 11 bases between them. From germline, CDR1 is MGHRA and CDR2 YSYEKL. This CDR3 is built from 13 residues. This clonotype came up a few times. Unique molecular identifiers were used in preparing the TCRbeta library. TCRdb used MiXCR to reprocess the PCR reads, holding one entry per CDR3 protein. The data contain more than 200,000 distinct CDR3 sequences, approximately 15% of them seen just once; the ten biggest clones take up around 44%.

The TCR sequence derives from a male patient between 2 and 15 years old who had a stem cell transplant for acute lymphoblastic leukemia, so the T cells may come from the graft donor. The starting material was PBMCs, mostly from graft donor cells, obtained 360 days after TCRalphabeta/CD19-depleted stem cell transplant. The V and J genes are TRBV4-1 and TRBJ2-7, with D possibly TRBD1 on 5 matching bases. CDR3 protein: CASSPGAGYEQYF. CDR3 nucleotides: TGCGCCAGCAGCCCTGGCGCAGGGTACGAGCAGTACTTC.